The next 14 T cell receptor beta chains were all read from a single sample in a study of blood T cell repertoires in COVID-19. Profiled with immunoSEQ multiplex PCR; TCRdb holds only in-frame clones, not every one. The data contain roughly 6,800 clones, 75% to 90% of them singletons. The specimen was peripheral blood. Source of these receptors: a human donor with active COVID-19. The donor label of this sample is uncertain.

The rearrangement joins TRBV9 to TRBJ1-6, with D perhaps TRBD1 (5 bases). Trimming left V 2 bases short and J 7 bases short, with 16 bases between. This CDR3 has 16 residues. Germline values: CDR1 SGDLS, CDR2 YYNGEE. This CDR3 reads CASSVQTDPLNSPLHF. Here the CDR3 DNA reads TGTGCCAGCAGCGTCCAGACAGACCCCTTAAATTCACCCCTCCACTTT.

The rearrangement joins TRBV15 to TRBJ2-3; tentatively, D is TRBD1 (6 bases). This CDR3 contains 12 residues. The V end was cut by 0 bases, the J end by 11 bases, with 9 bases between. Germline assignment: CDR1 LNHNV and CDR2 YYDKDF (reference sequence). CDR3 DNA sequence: TGTGCCACCAGCAGAGATTTCAGGGGGCAGTATTTT. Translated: CATSRDFRGQYF.

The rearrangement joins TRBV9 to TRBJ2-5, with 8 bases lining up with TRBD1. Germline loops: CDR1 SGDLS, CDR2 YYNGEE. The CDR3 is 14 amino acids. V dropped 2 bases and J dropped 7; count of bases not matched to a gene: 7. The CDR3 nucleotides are TGTGCCAGCAGCGTGGACAGGGTGATTGGGACCCAGTACTTC. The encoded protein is CASSVDRVIGTQYF.

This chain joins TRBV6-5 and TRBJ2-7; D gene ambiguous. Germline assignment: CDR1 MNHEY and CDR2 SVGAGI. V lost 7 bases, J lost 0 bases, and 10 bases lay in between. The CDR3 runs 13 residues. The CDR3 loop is CASTAPSSYEQYF. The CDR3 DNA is TGTGCCAGCACCGCCCCCAGCTCCTACGAGCAGTACTTC.

The CDR3 DNA reads TGTGCCAGCAGCGGTAGGGACAATCCAGACGAGCAGTACTTC. Translated, it gives CASSGRDNPDEQYF. The V call is TRBV7-2, the J call TRBJ2-7, with D tentatively TRBD1 (6 bases). The CDR3 sequence is 14 residues long. With 5 bases removed from V and 5 bases from J, the gap between germline ends came to 16 bases. CDR1 SGHTA and CDR2 FQGNSA come from the germline V gene.

CDR3: CASSLGTSGSGNIQYF. CDR3 sequence (DNA): TGTGCCAGCAGTCTCGGGACTAGCGGGAGCGGAAACATTCAGTACTTC. The chain couples TRBV6-4 to TRBJ2-4, with TRBD2 matching over 14 bases. V lost 5 bases and J lost 6; bases outside the gene matches: 6. This CDR3 has 16 amino acids. CDR1 is MRHNA and CDR2 is SNTAGT in the germline V gene.

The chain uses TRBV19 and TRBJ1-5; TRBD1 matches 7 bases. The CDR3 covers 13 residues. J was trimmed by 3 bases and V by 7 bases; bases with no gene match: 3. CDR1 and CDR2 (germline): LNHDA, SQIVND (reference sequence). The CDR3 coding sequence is TGTGCCAGTACGAAGGGGGCCAATCAGCCCCAGCATTTT. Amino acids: CASTKGANQPQHF.

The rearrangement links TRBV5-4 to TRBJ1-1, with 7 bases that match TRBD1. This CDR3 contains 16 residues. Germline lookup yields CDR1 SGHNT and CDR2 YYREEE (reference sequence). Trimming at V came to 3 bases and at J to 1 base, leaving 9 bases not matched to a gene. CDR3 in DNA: TGTGCCAGCAGCTGGGACAGCGCACGGTCGAACACTGAAGCTTTCTTT. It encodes CASSWDSARSNTEAFF. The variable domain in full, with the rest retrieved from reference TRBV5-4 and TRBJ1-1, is ETGVTQSPTHLIKTRGQQVTLRCSSQSGHNTVSWYQQALGQGPQFIFQYYREEENGRGNFPPRFSGLQFPNYSSELNVNALELDDSALYLCASSWDSARSNTEAFFGQGTRLTVV.

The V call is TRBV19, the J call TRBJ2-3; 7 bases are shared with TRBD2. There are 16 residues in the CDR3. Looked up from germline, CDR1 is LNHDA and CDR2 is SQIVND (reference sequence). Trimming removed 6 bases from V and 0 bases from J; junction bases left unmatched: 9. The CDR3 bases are TGTGCCAGTAGCCCATCTAGCGGCTTTAGCACAGATACGCAGTATTTT. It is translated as CASSPSSGFSTDTQYF.

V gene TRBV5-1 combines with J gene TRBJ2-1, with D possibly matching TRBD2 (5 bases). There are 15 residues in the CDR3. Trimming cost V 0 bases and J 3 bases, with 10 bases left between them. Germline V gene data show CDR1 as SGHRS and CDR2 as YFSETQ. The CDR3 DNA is TGCGCCAGCAGCTTGGACGGGAACTACTACAATGAGCAGTTCTTC. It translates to CASSLDGNYYNEQFF.

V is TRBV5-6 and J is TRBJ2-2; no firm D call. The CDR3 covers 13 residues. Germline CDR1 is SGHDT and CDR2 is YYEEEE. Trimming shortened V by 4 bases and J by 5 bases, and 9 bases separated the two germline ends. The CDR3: CASSLQATGELFF. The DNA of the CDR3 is TGTGCCAGCAGCCTCCAGGCTACCGGGGAGCTGTTTTTT.

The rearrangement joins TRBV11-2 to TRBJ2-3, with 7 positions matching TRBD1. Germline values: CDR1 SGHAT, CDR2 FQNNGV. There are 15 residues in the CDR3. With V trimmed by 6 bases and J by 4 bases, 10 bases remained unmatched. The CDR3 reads CASREGPGQSDTQYF. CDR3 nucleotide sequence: TGTGCCAGCAGGGAAGGACCGGGACAGTCAGATACGCAGTATTTT.

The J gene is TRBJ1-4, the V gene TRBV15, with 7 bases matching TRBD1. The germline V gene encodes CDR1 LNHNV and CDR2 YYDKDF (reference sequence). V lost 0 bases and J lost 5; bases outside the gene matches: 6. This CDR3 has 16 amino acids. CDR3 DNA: TGTGCCACCAGCAGAGAAATTCAGGGGGACAATGAAAAACTGTTTTTT. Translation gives CATSREIQGDNEKLFF. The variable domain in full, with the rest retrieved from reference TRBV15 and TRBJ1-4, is DAMVIQNPRYQVTQFGKPVTLSCSQTLNHNVMYWYQQKSSQAPKLLFHYYDKDFNNEADTPDNFQSRRPNTSFCFLDIRSPGLGDTAMYLCATSREIQGDNEKLFFGSGTQLSVL.

CDR3 protein: CASSLDSGGPQYF. CDR3 nucleotides: TGTGCCAGCAGCTTAGATAGCGGGGGTCCCCAGTATTTT. The J gene is TRBJ2-3, the V gene TRBV7-2; 9 bases map to TRBD2. The germline gives CDR1 SGHTA, CDR2 FQGNSA. Trimming at V came to 1 base and at J to 12 bases, leaving 5 bases not matched to a gene. This CDR3 region has 13 residues. The full variable domain, rest sourced from reference TRBV7-2 and TRBJ2-3, is GAGVSQSPSNKVTEKGKDVELRCDPISGHTALYWYRQSLGQGLEFLIYFQGNSAPDKSGLPSDRFSAERTGGSVSTLTIQRTQQEDSAVYLCASSLDSGGPQYFGPGTRLTVL.